This T cell receptor (beta chain) is drawn from a study of CD8+CD57+ T cells in acquired aplastic anemia (dated by TCRdb to 2016 to 2019). Study-wide context: DNA extracted from sorted CD4+ and CD8+ cells had a mean of 3.2 ug, with a range of 0.2 to 27.4 ug. CD8+CD57+ expansion was defined as frequency above the mean frequency observed in healthy subjects. The full study reports these points: Twenty-nine CD8+ CDR3 sequences were shared between patients and controls but appeared highly expressed in patients and within their immunodominant clones. Patients and healthy controls showed no significant difference in CD8+ Simpson's diversity (P=0.060).

Between the V and J ends, shortened by 5 bases and 6 bases respectively, the junction contains 12 bases. From a lookup of the germline V gene, CDR1 and CDR2 are SGHTA and FQGTGA. Including cysteine and phenylalanine, the CDR3 has 13 amino acids. Only CDR3 DNA remains: 39 bases, in frame from the first base. Flow cytometry had shown CD8+CD57+ cell expansion in the patients selected for sequencing. All patients had severe acquired aplastic anemia diagnosed by International Study of Aplastic Anemia and Agranulocytosis and Camitta criteria. Patients had received no therapy at the time of blood sampling. The study deep-sequenced TCR repertoires of sorted CD4+ and CD8+ blood T cells from severe aplastic anemia patients and healthy subjects. In the USA, patient enrollment took place under clinicaltrials.gov protocols 00001620, 01623167, 00001397, 00071045, 00081523 and 00961064. Ficoll-Paque density gradient centrifugation was used to isolate peripheral blood mononuclear cells. Before DNA was extracted, CD4+ and CD8+ T cells were sorted using either FACS or magnetic beads.

This clonotype was seen a handful of times. No antigen is known for it. The record has no base qualities; no much larger clone is one base away. Profiling of TCR beta VDJ combinations and CDR3 sequences used genomic DNA as the template. TCR repertoire sequencing was run on an Illumina HiSeq 2000. The paper's processing steps were these. Repertoire assessment relied on Simpson's diversity index, CDR3 size and DJ length profiles, and TRBV/TRBJ rearrangement plots. The immunodominant clone was defined as the most abundant DNA sequence in deep sequencing data. CDR3 amino acid sequences were screened for sharing across subjects and were compared with published repertoires and the VDJdb database. The public reads were reprocessed in TCRdb via fastp at Q25 and MiXCR, keeping in-frame beta chains. Every distinct CDR3 protein forms one entry, paired with its most common genes and DNA. The V and J calls, along with clone size, are taken from TCRdb and not from the paper's own processing. This sample lists 190,000 or so distinct CDR3 sequences; around half were detected once. Together, the top ten hold 1.8% of the sample.

The receptor's source is a human donor with aplastic anemia. Material for sequencing was sorted CD4+, CD8+, or CD8+CD57+ T cells (not recorded which) from PBMCs. This receptor chain uses TRBV7-3 and TRBJ2-3; the D region possibly corresponds to TRBD1 (5 bases align). DNA sequence: TGTGCCAGCAGCACAATTCAGGGTGATACGCAGTATTTT. Protein translation: CASSTIQGDTQYF. Here the CDR3 is joined to the reference TRBV7-3 and TRBJ2-3 genes, and the full variable domain is: GAGVSQTPSNKVTEKGKYVELRCDPISGHTALYWYRQSLGQGPEFLIYFQGTGAADDSGLPNDRFFAVRPEGSVSTLKIQRTERGDSAVYLCASSTIQGDTQYFGPGTRLTVL.